This passage covers 11 T cell receptor beta chains from one sample sequenced in a study of shared clonotypes between healthy human individuals. Sequencing used immunoSEQ multiplex PCR; TCRdb keeps in-frame clones, though not all of them. The sample has millions of clones, just over 90% seen once. The sequenced sample was naive CD4+ T cells sorted from blood. Indicated subset: CD45RA+ positively selected. The receptors were sampled from a man aged 18 to 35 in good health.

The gene calls are TRBV19 and TRBJ2-5, with 7 bases lining up with TRBD1. Losses at the gene ends were 4 bases for V and 2 bases for J; bases not matched to a gene: 4. CDR1 is LNHDA and CDR2 is SQIVND in the germline V gene (reference sequence). The CDR3 spans 14 residues. DNA of the CDR3: TGTGCCAGTAGTACAACAGGGGCTCAAGAGACCCAGTACTTC. Its protein is CASSTTGAQETQYF. Variable domain in full (rest from reference TRBV19 and TRBJ2-5): DGGITQSPKYLFRKEGQNVTLSCEQNLNHDAMYWYRQDPGQGLRLIYYSQIVNDFQKGDIAEGYSVSREKKESFPLTVTSAQKNPTAFYLCASSTTGAQETQYFGPGTRLLVL.

The chain is built from TRBV28 and TRBJ2-2, with TRBD1 matching over 10 bases. V shed 2 bases and J 6 bases; nucleotides not matched to a gene: 3. The CDR3 runs to 15 residues. Germline V CDR1 and CDR2: MDHEN, SYDVKM. The CDR3 here is CASSLGDRGAGELFF. The CDR3, as DNA: TGTGCCAGCAGTTTAGGGGACAGGGGAGCCGGGGAGCTGTTTTTT.

The V and J genes are TRBV2 and TRBJ2-5; D not resolved. Germline values: CDR1 SNHLY, CDR2 FYNNEI. V lost 4 bases and J lost 5, with 14 bases in between. CDR3 length: 14 residues. CDR3 region: CASSVMVAKETQYF. DNA for the CDR3: TGTGCCAGCAGTGTCATGGTGGCTAAGGAGACCCAGTACTTC.

This chain joins TRBV11-2 and TRBJ1-1; weak D call: TRBD1 (6 bases). V gave up 5 bases and J gave up 0 bases, with 13 bases separating them. The CDR3 length is 15 residues. In germline, CDR1 is SGHAT, CDR2 FQNNGV. The CDR3 loop is CASSPRGGMNTEAFF. The CDR3 coding sequence is TGTGCCAGCAGCCCGAGAGGGGGTATGAACACTGAAGCTTTCTTT.

Note on this clone: Different DNA sequences within this sample yield the same CDR3. The chain recombines TRBV2 with TRBJ1-2; D remains ambiguous. The germline gives CDR1 SNHLY, CDR2 FYNNEI. This CDR3 spans 13 amino acids. With 3 bases removed from V and 4 bases from J, the gap between germline ends came to 9 bases. The CDR3, as DNA: TGTGCCAGCAGTGATAGGGCAGGCTATGGCTACACCTTC. Its translation is CASSDRAGYGYTF.

This chain joins TRBV7-2 and TRBJ2-6; D unclear. Germline V gives CDR1 SGHTA, CDR2 FQGNSA. V lost 6 bases, J lost 0 bases, and 9 bases lay in between. The CDR3 length is 15 residues. CDR3 region: CASSPDRSGANVLTF. CDR3 sequence (DNA): TGTGCCAGCAGTCCAGACCGCTCTGGGGCCAACGTCCTGACTTTC.

This chain uses TRBV10-1 with TRBJ2-1, with D perhaps matching TRBD2 (6 bases). CDR1 is WNHNN and CDR2 is SYGVQD in the germline V gene (reference sequence). Trimming took 4 bases from V and 10 from J, leaving 14 bases between them. This CDR3 has 13 residues. CDR3 DNA: TGCGCCAGCAGTGCCTCGGCGGGGTTAGAGCAGTTCTTC. Protein: CASSASAGLEQFF.

The rearrangement joins TRBV27 to TRBJ2-2; TRBD1 might be the D (6 bases). Germline V gene lookup returns CDR1 MNHEY and CDR2 SMNVEV (reference sequence). This CDR3 contains 16 residues. V dropped 6 bases and J dropped 1 base, with 15 bases sitting between them. In DNA, the CDR3 is TGTGCCAGCAGCAGGGGACGGTCGTTGAACACCGGGGAGCTGTTTTTT. Translation gives CASSRGRSLNTGELFF.

The chain links TRBV10-3 to TRBJ1-5, with TRBD1 as a possible D gene (6 bases). V was shortened by 3 bases and J by 6 bases, with 9 bases between the two germline ends. The germline CDR1 and CDR2 sequences are ENHRY and SYGVKD. This CDR3 is built from 13 residues. CDR3: CAISDGGPQPQHF. CDR3 DNA: TGTGCCATCAGTGACGGGGGGCCTCAGCCCCAGCATTTT.

The chain joins TRBV7-9 to TRBJ2-5; a weak D match, TRBD1 (5 bases). From germline, CDR1 is SEHNR and CDR2 FQNEAQ (reference sequence). V was pared by 2 bases and J by 3 bases, with 7 bases between. There are 13 residues in the CDR3. CDR3 DNA: TGTGCCAGCAGCTTACTCAGGGAAGAGACCCAGTACTTC. Translating gives CASSLLREETQYF.

The chain joins TRBV28 to TRBJ1-2, with TRBD1 matching 7 bases. V lost 8 bases to trimming and J lost 0 bases; unmatched junction nucleotides: 0. This CDR3 contains 12 residues. Germline CDR1 reads MDHEN; CDR2 reads SYDVKM. The CDR3 protein is CASGTANYGYTF. The CDR3 region has the DNA TGTGCCAGCGGGACAGCTAACTATGGCTACACCTTC.